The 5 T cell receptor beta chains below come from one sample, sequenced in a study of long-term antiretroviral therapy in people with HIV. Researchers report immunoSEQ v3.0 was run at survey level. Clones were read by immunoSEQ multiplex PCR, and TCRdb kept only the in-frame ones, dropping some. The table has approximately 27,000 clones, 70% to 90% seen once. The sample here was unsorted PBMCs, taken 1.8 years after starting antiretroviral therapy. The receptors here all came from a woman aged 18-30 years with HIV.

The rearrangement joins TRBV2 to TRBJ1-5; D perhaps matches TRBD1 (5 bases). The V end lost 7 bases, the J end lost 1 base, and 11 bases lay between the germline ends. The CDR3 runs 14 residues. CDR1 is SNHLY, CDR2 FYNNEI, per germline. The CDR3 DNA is TGTGCCAGCAAGAGGGACGGAAGCAATCAGCCCCAGCATTTT. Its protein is CASKRDGSNQPQHF.

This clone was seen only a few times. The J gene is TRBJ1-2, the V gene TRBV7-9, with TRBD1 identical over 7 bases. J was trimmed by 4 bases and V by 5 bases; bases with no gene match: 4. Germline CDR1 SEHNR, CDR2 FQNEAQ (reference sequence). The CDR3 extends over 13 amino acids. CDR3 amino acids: CASSREGAYGYTF. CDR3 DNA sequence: TGTGCCAGCAGCAGAGAGGGGGCCTATGGCTACACCTTC.

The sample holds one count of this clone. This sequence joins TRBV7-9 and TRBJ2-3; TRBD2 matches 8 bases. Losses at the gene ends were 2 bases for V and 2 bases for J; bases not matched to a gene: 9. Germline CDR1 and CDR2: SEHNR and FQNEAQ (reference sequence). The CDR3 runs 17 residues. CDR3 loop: CASSLRREVPFTDTQYF. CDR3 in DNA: TGTGCCAGCAGCTTAAGGCGGGAGGTCCCATTCACAGATACGCAGTATTTT.

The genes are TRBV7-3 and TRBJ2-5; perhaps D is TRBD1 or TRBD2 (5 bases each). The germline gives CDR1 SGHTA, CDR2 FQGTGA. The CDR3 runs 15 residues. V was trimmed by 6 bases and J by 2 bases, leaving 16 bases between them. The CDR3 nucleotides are TGTGCCAGCAGTTCTACCGGGACGGCACAAGAGACCCAGTACTTC. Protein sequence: CASSSTGTAQETQYF.

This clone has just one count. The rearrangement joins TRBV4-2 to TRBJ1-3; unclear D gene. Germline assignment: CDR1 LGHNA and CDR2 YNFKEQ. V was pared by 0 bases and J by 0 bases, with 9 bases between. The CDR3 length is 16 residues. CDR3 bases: TGTGCCAGCAGCCAAGAAGAGGGCAACTCTGGAAACACCATATATTTT. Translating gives CASSQEEGNSGNTIYF.